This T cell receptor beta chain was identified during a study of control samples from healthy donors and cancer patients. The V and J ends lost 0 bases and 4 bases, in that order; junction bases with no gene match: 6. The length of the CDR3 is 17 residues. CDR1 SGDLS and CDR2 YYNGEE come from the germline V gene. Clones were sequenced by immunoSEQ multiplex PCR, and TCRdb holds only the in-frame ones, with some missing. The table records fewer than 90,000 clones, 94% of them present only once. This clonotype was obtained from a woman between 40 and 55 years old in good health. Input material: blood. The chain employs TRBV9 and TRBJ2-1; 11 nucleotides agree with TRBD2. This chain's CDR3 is CASSVAGLAVAYNEQFF. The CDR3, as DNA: TGTGCCAGCAGCGTAGCGGGACTAGCGGTGGCTTACAATGAGCAGTTCTTC.